Sequencing of this T cell receptor beta chain was carried out in a study of shared T cell receptors in the human thymus (dated by TCRdb to the early 2020s). Regarding the study in general: The study examined how self-reactive, shared T-cell receptor alpha chains are generated in the human thymus.

This clone was seen a handful of times. The antigen it recognizes is unknown. There are no base qualities to consult, and no much larger clone falls within one base. The germline V gene supplies CDR1 SGHTS and CDR2 YDEGEE. V has 0 bases trimmed and J has 2 bases trimmed; junction bases matching no gene number 13. The CDR3 numbers 18 residues from cysteine through phenylalanine. Only the CDR3 portion is preserved as DNA: 54 bases, with reading frame beginning at the first base. Library preparation employed the immunoSEQ multiplex PCR assay. What TCRdb holds here is the immuneACCESS table cut down to in-frame rearrangements. Part of the clones is not present; checked against another copy, under half of the missing clones reflect an unresolved V gene, and the others are unexplained. This sample gives approximately 730,000 clones in total; 80% to 90% of them show up just once. The ten largest clones take up about 0.011% of the sample.

Another study also made use of these data, one on human thymus T cells. The second study, in turn, reports: The donors were immunologically healthy infants in Finland who had open corrective cardiac surgery for congenital heart defects. Thymus tissue was collected as surgical resects that were removed during corrective cardiac surgery. Biased V and J gene segment usage appeared to be present in both thymic and peripheral blood repertoires. The related research reported highly overlapping thymic TCR repertoires among unrelated individuals. The study used eight infant thymus samples plus four related peripheral blood samples to characterize TCR alpha and beta repertoires. The infant donors were about 6 to 250 days old, and the cohort included more than five males and a couple of females. After being mechanically released from the tissue, thymocytes were kept at -70 degrees C in pellets of about 10-32 million cells. A QIAsymphony instrument was used to extract genomic DNA from frozen cell pellets. Using the immunoSEQ multiplex PCR assay, the TCRB and TCRAD loci were amplified from a standardized quantity of quality-controlled genomic DNA. The amplicons covered the V(D)J region and were long enough to include the CDR3 and to identify the V and J genes. Through the commercial immunoSEQ service, the amplicons were sequenced on an Illumina platform. Corrections for primer bias and sequencing errors followed previously described methods, while TCRAD and TCRB definitions were based on the IMGT database. Repertoires were analysed with immunoSEQ Analyzer 3.0 and VDJTools, covering basic statistics, V/J segment usage, diversity estimates, rarefaction and pairwise overlap. Diversity was estimated with Chao1, ChaoE, Efron-Thisted, Shannon and inverse Simpson indices, and also on datasets down-sampled to the smallest sample. For repertoire overlap, CDR3 nucleotide sequence, V gene and J gene had to match strictly, and clustering was done by Jaccard-based multidimensional scaling. On average, thymus samples gave around 810,000 unique TCRB clonotypes, whereas blood samples gave roughly 80,000.

Recombination connected TRBV5-8 to TRBJ1-1, and 7 bases in between align with TRBD1. The sequencing sample was made of thymocytes. This sequence was found in a girl under three years old with a congenital heart defect. Donor details come from another sample of the same person, matched by shared clones. The DNA sequence is TGTGCCAGCAGCTTGGCCGGGGGACAGCTAACCCACAACACTGAAGCTTTCTTT. Its product reads: CASSLAGGQLTHNTEAFF.